This TCR beta chain was captured in a study of neoadjuvant anti-PD-1 for oral cavity cancer. Per the germline V gene, CDR1 is WSHSY and CDR2 is SAAADI. V was cut by 6 bases and J by 7 bases, with 18 bases left in between. The CDR3 runs 14 residues. Patients had newly diagnosed, untreated stage II-IVA oral cavity squamous cell carcinoma. Blood cells were analyzed directly, without culture or expansion. The protocol was immunoSEQ multiplex PCR, while the TCRdb copy is restricted to in-frame clones and leaves out a portion. The top ten clones hold under 3.5% of a sample with some 15,000 clones, approximately 71% of them seen once.

The material was PBMCs, obtained before nivolumab (anti-PD-1) treatment. The sequence was collected from a person between 40 and 80 years old with oral cavity squamous cell carcinoma. The chain uses TRBV10-2 and TRBJ1-2, with a possible D match to TRBD1 (5 bases). The CDR3 DNA sequence: TGCGCCAGCAGCCCCGGGACCCGAGGGGCTGGCTACACCTTC. Protein sequence: CASSPGTRGAGYTF.